One and the same sample provided the 21 T cell receptor beta chains below, sequenced in a study of metastatic and nonmetastatic thyroid tumors. TCRdb re-called clones from the PCR reads using MiXCR. Of over 70,000 clones listed, 15% to 20% are singletons. All patients were treatment-naive before thyroid surgery. Input material: blood. All receptors come from a female donor with papillary thyroid cancer or a benign thyroid nodule (not recorded which). Some clones in this sample may be carry-over from other donors' samples.

This clone showed up many times. One junction end does not reproduce the germline sequence, and a read error may be involved. The chain couples TRBV7-7 to TRBJ2-1, with 7 bases matching TRBD2. The CDR3 contains 15 residues. The V gene's germline CDR1 is SSHAT and CDR2 FNYEAQ (reference sequence). This CDR3 reads CASSLGGSIYNEQFF. In DNA form, the CDR3 reads TGTGCTAGCAGCCTAGGCGGGAGTATCTACAATGAGCAGTTCTTC.

The sample holds a few counts of this clone. The chain links TRBV18 to TRBJ1-2; D not certain. From germline, CDR1 is KGHSH and CDR2 LQKENI. Trimming cost V 6 bases and J 4 bases, with 9 bases left between them. This CDR3 spans 12 amino acids. The CDR3 DNA sequence: TGTGCCAGCTCCGGACTAGGCTATGGCTACACCTTC. This codes for CASSGLGYGYTF.

This clone has a handful of counts. This chain uses TRBV28 with TRBJ2-7; tentatively, D is TRBD2 (6 bases). The germline V gene encodes CDR1 MDHEN and CDR2 SYDVKM. CDR3 length: 14 residues. V lost 4 bases, J lost 3 bases, and 13 bases lay in between. The CDR3 bases are TGTGCCAGCAGTTCCCCGGGGGAGTTCTACGAGCAGTACTTC. Its protein product is CASSSPGEFYEQYF.

The sample holds a few counts of this clone. The chain joins TRBV27 to TRBJ1-1, with 10 bases matching TRBD1. The CDR3 runs to 14 residues. V lost 6 bases and J lost 6; bases outside the gene matches: 7. CDR1 is MNHEY, CDR2 SMNVEV, per germline (reference sequence). The CDR3 protein is CASRDGQGVSEAFF. As DNA, the CDR3 is TGTGCCAGCAGGGATGGACAGGGGGTGTCTGAAGCTTTCTTT.

This clone was counted many times. The genes are TRBV10-2 and TRBJ1-4, with 9 bases identical to TRBD1. The CDR3 extends over 14 amino acids. V gave up 6 bases and J gave up 5 bases; unmatched junction bases: 4. Germline values: CDR1 WSHSY, CDR2 SAAADI. The CDR3 DNA is TGCGCCAGCAGCCTGGGACAGGGAAATGAAAAACTGTTTTTT. Translation gives CASSLGQGNEKLFF.

A remark on this clone: With a much larger clone just one base away, this may be a read error. The chain links TRBV5-6 to TRBJ1-1; D ambiguous. Trimming removed 0 bases from V and 1 base from J, with 4 bases in between. Germline CDR1 reads SGHDT; CDR2 reads YYEEEE. The CDR3 has 13 residues. The DNA of the CDR3 is TGTGCCAGCAGCTTGGAACCGAACACTGAAGCTTTCTTT. Residues: CASSLEPNTEAFF.

This clone was recorded a few times. CDR3 residues: CASSEGEAHYGYTF. In nucleotides, the CDR3 is TGTGCCAGCAGTGAGGGGGAGGCGCACTATGGCTACACCTTC. This sequence joins TRBV25-1 and TRBJ1-2; D perhaps matches TRBD1 (5 bases). V was cut by 3 bases and J by 3 bases, with 11 bases left in between. Germline-derived CDR1 and CDR2 are MGHDK and SYGVNS. This CDR3 region has 14 residues.

This clone was detected many times. V and J are TRBV10-3 and TRBJ1-2; D is unclear. V lost 0 bases and J 2 bases, leaving 10 bases between the germline ends. Germline-derived CDR1 and CDR2 are ENHRY and SYGVKD. There are 15 residues in the CDR3. The CDR3 protein is CAISESGSQNYGYTF. The CDR3 DNA reads TGTGCCATCAGTGAGTCGGGCAGCCAAAACTATGGCTACACCTTC.

The genes are TRBV27 and TRBJ1-1; no definite D call. Trimming shortened V by 6 bases and J by 6 bases, and 11 bases separated the two germline ends. CDR3 length: 12 residues. The germline gives CDR1 MNHEY, CDR2 SMNVEV (reference sequence). The CDR3 loop is CASRTPRPEAFF. For the CDR3, the DNA is TGTGCCAGCAGGACACCCAGGCCTGAAGCTTTCTTT.

This clone was counted many times. This chain uses TRBV7-3 with TRBJ2-1, with 13 bases identical to TRBD2. V was clipped by 3 bases and J by 5 bases; unmatched bases: 4. The CDR3 is 16 residues long. Germline assignment: CDR1 SGHTA and CDR2 FQGTGA. The CDR3 reads CASSFGGTSGNNEQFF. CDR3 bases: TGTGCCAGCAGCTTCGGAGGGACTAGCGGGAACAATGAGCAGTTCTTC.

This clone was recorded at least ten times. J is TRBJ2-7 and V is TRBV29-1; 11 bases are shared with TRBD1. The germline CDR1 and CDR2 sequences are SQVTM and ANQGSEA. The CDR3 sequence is 13 residues long. Trimming took 4 bases from V and 7 from J; bases not matched to a gene: 6. This CDR3 reads CSVGPGQGVEQYF. The CDR3 region has the DNA TGCAGCGTTGGGCCGGGACAGGGGGTGGAGCAGTACTTC.

Regarding this clone: Since a much larger clone is just one base distant, this may be a read error. The rearrangement uses TRBV20-1 and TRBJ2-3; the match to TRBD2 covers 11 bases. This CDR3 region has 15 residues. The V gene end was trimmed by 5 bases and the J gene end by 7 bases; junction bases not matched to a gene: 11. The germline gives CDR1 DFQATT, CDR2 SNEGSKA (reference sequence). The DNA of the CDR3 is TGCAGTGCTTCCGAGACTAGCGGGAATACATATACGCAGTATTTT. Its protein product is CSASETSGNTYTQYF.

This clone was recorded many times. The V call is TRBV10-3, the J call TRBJ2-7; 8 bases map to TRBD2. The CDR3 runs to 12 residues. V shed 11 bases and J 3 bases; nucleotides not matched to a gene: 6. Germline loops: CDR1 ENHRY, CDR2 SYGVKD. The CDR3 DNA is TGTGCCGTGACTAGCGAAAGCTACGAGCAGTACTTC. Translating gives CAVTSESYEQYF.

This clone came up many times. The chain recombines TRBV11-3 with TRBJ2-7, with 7 bases lining up with TRBD2. The CDR3 is made up of 15 amino acids. The V gene's germline CDR1 is SGHNT and CDR2 YENEEA. Trimming removed 5 bases from V and 1 base from J; junction bases left unmatched: 8. The CDR3 reads CASSSTSEGSYEQYF. For the CDR3, the DNA is TGTGCCAGCAGCAGTACTAGCGAAGGTTCCTACGAGCAGTACTTC.

The chain combines TRBV11-3 with TRBJ2-2; TRBD1 agrees at 11 bases. The V and J ends lost 5 bases and 5 bases, in that order; junction bases with no gene match: 4. CDR1 is SGHNT and CDR2 is YENEEA in the germline V gene. CDR3 length: 15 amino acids. The CDR3 sequence is CASSLGTGGTGELFF. The CDR3 coding sequence is TGTGCCAGCAGCCTCGGGACAGGGGGTACCGGGGAGCTGTTTTTT.

This clone was counted many times. This sequence joins TRBV6-1 and TRBJ1-3; D remains unclear. The CDR3 spans 14 residues. Deletions cut 3 bases from V and 0 bases from J, with 6 bases between. Looked up from germline, CDR1 is MNHNS and CDR2 is SASEGT. The chain's CDR3 is CASSEGSSGNTIYF. In DNA form, the CDR3 reads TGTGCCAGCAGTGAGGGGAGCTCTGGAAACACCATATATTTT.

This clone was seen repeatedly, ten times or more. The CDR3 region has the DNA TGTGCCAGCAGCCCGGGACGGAACTACGAGCAGTACTTC. Its translation: CASSPGRNYEQYF. V and J are TRBV6-1 and TRBJ2-7, with D perhaps being TRBD1 or TRBD2 (5 bases each). CDR3 length: 13 residues. V lost 6 bases and J 3 bases, leaving 12 bases between the germline ends. Germline V gene data show CDR1 as MNHNS and CDR2 as SASEGT.

This clone was seen ten or more times. The chain links TRBV20-1 to TRBJ1-5, with 8 bases aligning to TRBD1. V was pared by 3 bases and J by 2 bases, with 3 bases of the junction left unmatched. Germline-derived CDR1 and CDR2 are DFQATT and SNEGSKA (reference sequence). The CDR3 is made up of 14 amino acids. The CDR3 sequence is CSASIQGGNQPQHF. The CDR3 DNA reads as TGCAGTGCTAGTATACAGGGGGGCAATCAGCCCCAGCATTTT.

This clone was found a few times. The gene calls are TRBV12-3 or TRBV12-4 and TRBJ1-4; TRBD1 might be the D (5 bases). The CDR3 length is 13 residues. V was clipped by 6 bases and J by 7 bases, with 12 bases between them. The CDR3 protein is CASRYTGGEKLFF. In DNA, the CDR3 is TGTGCCAGCAGGTATACCGGGGGTGAAAAACTGTTTTTT.

This clone has only a few counts. The chain couples TRBV12-3 or TRBV12-4 to TRBJ2-5, with TRBD1 matching 8 bases. After removal of 3 bases from V and 3 bases from J, the junction contained 0 bases not matched to a gene. The length of the CDR3 is 13 residues. The CDR3 DNA reads TGTGCCAGCAGTTTGGGACAGGAAGAGACCCAGTACTTC. Encoded protein: CASSLGQEETQYF.

This clone appeared many times. The chain recombines TRBV7-9 with TRBJ2-2, with D possibly TRBD2 on 5 matching bases. V lost 4 bases and J 4 bases, leaving 10 bases between the germline ends. The CDR3 has 14 residues. Germline loops: CDR1 SEHNR, CDR2 FQNEAQ (reference sequence). The CDR3 protein is CASSWEPGTGELFF. In DNA, the CDR3 is TGTGCCAGCAGCTGGGAGCCGGGCACCGGGGAGCTGTTTTTT.